The rows below give T cell receptor beta chains drawn from one sample of a study of cytotoxic CD8 clonotypes in ibrutinib-treated CLL. Profiling relied on immunoSEQ multiplex PCR, and the TCRdb table lists in-frame clones only, not all of them. Here the sample spans some 150,000 clones, 79% being singletons. Sequenced here: PBMCs, sampled after 12 months of ibrutinib treatment. These receptors all come from a human donor with chronic lymphocytic leukemia. Each CDR3 is given with its conserved first and last residue. Fields, in order: clone size, D gene, J gene, V gene, CDR3 DNA, CDR3 protein. The D gene is left open where the match is weak. Size tells how often a clone was seen (once, few, many) or the class of an expanded clone, and some rows leave it out.

size: .; D: .; J: TRBJ2-1; V: TRBV29-1; DNA: TGCAGCGGGGGAAGGGACATCTACAATGAGCAGTTCTTC; CDR3: CSGGRDIYNEQFF
size: .; D: .; J: TRBJ1-5; V: TRBV2; DNA: TGTGCCAGCAGTCGCGACAGACATAGCAATCAGCCCCAGCATTTT; CDR3: CASSRDRHSNQPQHF
size: .; D: TRBD2; J: TRBJ2-2; V: TRBV9; DNA: TGTGCCAGCAGCGTCTCTAGCGGGAGATCCGGGGAGCTGTTTTTT; CDR3: CASSVSSGRSGELFF
size: .; D: .; J: TRBJ1-4; V: TRBV18; DNA: TGTGCCAGCTCACCACAGGGATCTAATGAAAAACTGTTTTTT; CDR3: CASSPQGSNEKLFF
size: .; D: .; J: TRBJ2-3; V: TRBV30; DNA: TGTGCCTGGAGTTCGAATTTCAACACAGATACGCAGTATTTT; CDR3: CAWSSNFNTDTQYF
size: .; D: TRBD2; J: TRBJ2-3; V: TRBV27; DNA: TGTGCCAGCAGGGGACTAGCGGCGGCAGATACGCAGTATTTT; CDR3: CASRGLAAADTQYF
size: .; D: TRBD2; J: TRBJ2-7; V: TRBV14; DNA: TGTGCCAGCAGCCGGTCTAGCGGGATCTGGCTCTACGAGCAGTACTTC; CDR3: CASSRSSGIWLYEQYF
size: .; D: .; J: TRBJ2-1; V: TRBV21-1; DNA: TGTGCCAGCAGCAAAGAAGGTCTCAAAGCGGGAGGGCCCTCGGATGAGCAGTTCTTC; CDR3: CASSKEGLKAGGPSDEQFF
size: .; D: .; J: TRBJ1-4; V: TRBV30; DNA: TGTGCCACAAGAACCGGGAAAACTTCCCTGAATGAAAAACTGTTTTTT; CDR3: CATRTGKTSLNEKLFF
size: .; D: .; J: TRBJ2-3; V: TRBV5-6; DNA: TGTGCCAGCAGCTTGGGGCAGGATGGTGGTACGCAGTATTTT; CDR3: CASSLGQDGGTQYF
size: once; D: TRBD2; J: TRBJ2-1; V: TRBV7-2; DNA: TGTGCCAGCAGCACTCGTATTAGCGGGAGCTTCTACAATGAGCAGTTCTTC; CDR3: CASSTRISGSFYNEQFF
size: .; D: TRBD2; J: TRBJ2-3; V: TRBV29-1; DNA: TGCAGCGTTGAAGTGGGGACTAGCGGGGGAACAGATACGCAGTATTTT; CDR3: CSVEVGTSGGTDTQYF
size: .; D: TRBD2; J: TRBJ2-1; V: TRBV7-9; DNA: TGTGCCAGCAGCAAAAGGGGTAGCGGGAGACCTAACTACAATGAGCAGTTCTTC; CDR3: CASSKRGSGRPNYNEQFF
size: .; D: .; J: TRBJ1-1; V: TRBV5-6; DNA: TGTGCCAGCAGCTTGGAAGTTAGGCCCCGTTGGGCTTTCTTT; CDR3: CASSLEVRPRWAFF
size: .; D: .; J: TRBJ2-7; V: TRBV28; DNA: TGTGCCAGCAGTTTCTACAGGTCTTACGAGCAGTACTTC; CDR3: CASSFYRSYEQYF
size: few; D: .; J: TRBJ1-1; V: TRBV2; DNA: TGTGCCAGCAACATTCGAGGGGAGGCCACTGAAGCTTTCTTT; CDR3: CASNIRGEATEAFF
size: .; D: TRBD1; J: TRBJ2-7; V: TRBV13; DNA: TGTGCCAGCAGCTTAGGCCTAGGACAGGTCGGCGAGCAGTACTTC; CDR3: CASSLGLGQVGEQYF
size: .; D: .; J: TRBJ1-5; V: TRBV4-1; DNA: TGCGCCAGCAGCCAAACTCCCCTAAGGGGCCATCAGCCCCAGCATTTT; CDR3: CASSQTPLRGHQPQHF
size: .; D: TRBD1; J: TRBJ1-4; V: TRBV9; DNA: TGTGCCAGCAGCGTCGGACAGGACAATGAAAAACTGTTTTTT; CDR3: CASSVGQDNEKLFF
size: once; D: TRBD1; J: TRBJ1-1; V: TRBV7-2; DNA: TGTGCCAGCACCGGACAGGCGCACACTGAAGCTTTCTTT; CDR3: CASTGQAHTEAFF